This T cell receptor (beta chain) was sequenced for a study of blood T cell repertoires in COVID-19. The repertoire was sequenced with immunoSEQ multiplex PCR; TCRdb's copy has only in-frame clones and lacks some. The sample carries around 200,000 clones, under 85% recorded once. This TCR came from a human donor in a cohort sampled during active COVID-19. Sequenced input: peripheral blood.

CDR3 bases: TGTGCCACCCGGCGGGGGGGAGCGGGAAATGGCTACACCTTC. It yields the protein CATRRGGAGNGYTF. The rearrangement links TRBV19 to TRBJ1-2; D is possibly TRBD1 (5 bases). The CDR3 loop spans 14 amino acids. Germline V gene sequence: CDR1 LNHDA, CDR2 SQIVND (reference sequence). V was shortened by 10 bases and J by 6 bases, with 21 bases between the two germline ends.